A single sample gave rise to the 21 T cell receptor beta chains below, sequenced in a study of control samples from healthy donors and cancer patients. Assay: immunoSEQ multiplex PCR; the TCRdb copy retains only in-frame clones and omits some. Of 100,000 to 150,000 clones listed, 80% to 95% are singletons. Sequenced sample: blood. These receptor sequences come from a young man in good health.

The chain links TRBV2 to TRBJ2-5; D is perhaps TRBD2 (5 bases). V shed 2 bases and J shed 4 bases, with 11 bases lying between them. The CDR3 contains 14 residues. Germline assignment: CDR1 SNHLY and CDR2 FYNNEI. CDR3 in DNA: TGTGCCAGCAGTGAATCGGACTTCTCAGAGACCCAGTACTTC. The encoded protein is CASSESDFSETQYF.

The CDR3 nucleotides are TGTGCCAGCAAAGTGGGGGGCTCTGGAAACACCATATATTTT. Its protein is CASKVGGSGNTIYF. The J gene is TRBJ1-3, the V gene TRBV6-5, with a tentative D call TRBD1 (5 bases). Trimming cost V 7 bases and J 0 bases, with 10 bases left between them. Per germline, CDR1 MNHEY and CDR2 SVGAGI. The CDR3 is made up of 14 amino acids.

This chain uses TRBV7-9 with TRBJ2-2, with TRBD1 identical over 7 bases. After removal of 0 bases from V and 4 bases from J, the junction contained 5 bases not matched to a gene. Germline assignment: CDR1 SEHNR and CDR2 FQNEAQ (reference sequence). The CDR3 loop spans 16 amino acids. CDR3 residues: CASSLAPGGGTGELFF. In nucleotides, the CDR3 is TGTGCCAGCAGCTTAGCACCAGGGGGTGGCACCGGGGAGCTGTTTTTT.

This chain uses TRBV25-1 with TRBJ1-4; D is uncertain. CDR3 size: 15 residues. Germline V gene lookup returns CDR1 MGHDK and CDR2 SYGVNS. Trimming took 1 base from V and 7 from J, leaving 13 bases between them. The CDR3 DNA sequence: TGTGCCAGCAGTGAATTAATGAAGGGTGGTGAAAAACTGTTTTTT. Its translation is CASSELMKGGEKLFF.

The chain recombines TRBV4-1 with TRBJ2-7, with no clear D. The CDR3 is made up of 12 amino acids. V gave up 4 bases and J gave up 6 bases, with 10 bases separating them. CDR1 is MGHRA and CDR2 is YSYEKL in the germline V gene. CDR3 in amino acids: CASSRDNREQYF. Here the CDR3 DNA reads TGCGCCAGCAGCCGCGACAATCGCGAGCAGTACTTC.

The chain couples TRBV12-5 to TRBJ1-2; D is perhaps TRBD1 (5 bases). Germline V gene data show CDR1 as LGHNT and CDR2 as FRNRAP. The V end was cut by 0 bases, the J end by 4 bases, with 12 bases between. CDR3 length: 15 amino acids. The CDR3 sequence: CASGLVLQGSYGYTF. The CDR3 nucleotides are TGTGCTAGTGGTTTGGTACTGCAGGGTTCCTATGGCTACACCTTC.

The V call is TRBV9, the J call TRBJ2-2; 10 nucleotides align to TRBD2. The V segment lost 3 bases and the J segment 5 bases; nucleotides outside the gene matches: 4. The CDR3 contains 15 residues. CDR1 and CDR2 (germline): SGDLS, YYNGEE. CDR3 in amino acids: CASSGTSGPTGELFF. Written as DNA, the CDR3 is TGTGCCAGCAGCGGGACTAGCGGACCTACCGGGGAGCTGTTTTTT.

The rearrangement uses TRBV5-6 and TRBJ1-4, with no clear D. CDR1 is SGHDT and CDR2 is YYEEEE in the germline V gene. This CDR3 is built from 16 residues. Trimming took 3 bases from V and 0 from J, leaving 12 bases between them. In DNA, the CDR3 is TGTGCCAGCAGCTATCAATGGGCAGCAACTAATGAAAAACTGTTTTTT. It encodes CASSYQWAATNEKLFF. Filled out from reference TRBV5-6 and TRBJ1-4, the complete variable domain reads DAGVTQSPTHLIKTRGQQVTLRCSPKSGHDTVSWYQQALGQGPQFIFQYYEEEERQRGNFPDRFSGHQFPNYSSELNVNALLLGDSALYLCASSYQWAATNEKLFFGSGTQLSVL.

V is TRBV4-1 and J is TRBJ1-1, with D uncertain. The CDR3 contains 15 residues. Between the trimmed V and J ends, which lost 1 base and 4 bases, there was a span of 13 bases. Germline assignment: CDR1 MGHRA and CDR2 YSYEKL. The CDR3 protein is CASSQGNGVSTEAFF. CDR3 in DNA: TGCGCCAGCAGCCAAGGAAATGGGGTAAGCACTGAAGCTTTCTTT.

J is TRBJ1-1 and V is TRBV3-1 (or the pseudogene TRBV3-2), with D maybe TRBD1 (5 bases). The CDR3 is 15 amino acids. Germline V gene lookup returns CDR1 LGHDT and CDR2 YNNKEL (reference sequence). V was trimmed by 2 bases and J by 4 bases, leaving 14 bases between them. The CDR3 DNA follows: TGTGCCAGCAGCCAACTCCGGGGCCGGGTCACTGAAGCTTTCTTT. Protein: CASSQLRGRVTEAFF.

This clone showed up many times. The gene calls are TRBV7-9 and TRBJ1-4; D is unresolved. V lost 2 bases and J 2 bases, leaving 15 bases between the germline ends. CDR1 and CDR2 (germline): SEHNR, FQNEAQ (reference sequence). The CDR3 spans 17 residues. CDR3 loop: CASSLFALGPTNEKLFF. The CDR3 DNA follows: TGTGCCAGCAGCTTATTTGCCCTCGGCCCCACTAATGAAAAACTGTTTTTT.

The rearrangement joins TRBV6-5 to TRBJ1-2; a weak D match, TRBD1 (6 bases). Germline values: CDR1 MNHEY, CDR2 SVGAGI. Trimming took 6 bases from V and 7 from J, leaving 15 bases between them. CDR3 size: 13 residues. The CDR3 here is CASSQQGFGGYTF. The CDR3 DNA follows: TGTGCCAGCAGCCAACAGGGCTTTGGTGGCTACACCTTC.

The V and J genes are TRBV29-1 and TRBJ1-3; D is ambiguous. The CDR3 has 15 residues. V was pared by 2 bases and J by 2 bases, with 13 bases between. Germline CDR1 is SQVTM and CDR2 is ANQGSEA. The CDR3 protein is CSVELQARPGNTIYF. The CDR3 DNA follows: TGCAGCGTTGAACTTCAGGCTCGACCTGGAAACACCATATATTTT.

The chain recombines TRBV7-9 with TRBJ1-6; 9 bases agree with TRBD1. The CDR3 loop spans 17 amino acids. After removal of 5 bases from V and 10 bases from J, the junction contained 15 bases not matched to a gene. Germline loops: CDR1 SEHNR, CDR2 FQNEAQ (reference sequence). The CDR3 bases are TGTGCCAGCAGCCCGGGACAGGGAACGAGTATTGGGTCACCCCTCCACTTT. It translates to CASSPGQGTSIGSPLHF.

The rearrangement links TRBV5-6 to TRBJ1-5; possibly TRBD1 for D (6 bases). Germline values: CDR1 SGHDT, CDR2 YYEEEE. Trimming took off 2 bases at V and 4 bases at J, with 10 bases between the two ends. This CDR3 contains 14 residues. In nucleotides, the CDR3 is TGTGCCAGCAGCTTCGGACAGTCTAATCAGCCCCAGCATTTT. As protein: CASSFGQSNQPQHF.

The J gene is TRBJ1-1, the V gene TRBV5-5; no clear D. Germline CDR1 is SGHKS and CDR2 is YYEKEE (reference sequence). CDR3 size: 15 residues. V was cut by 0 bases and J by 4 bases, with 13 bases left in between. CDR3 loop: CASSLENRGSTEAFF. CDR3 DNA sequence: TGTGCCAGCAGCTTGGAAAATCGCGGGAGCACTGAAGCTTTCTTT.

V usage is TRBV28 and J usage is TRBJ1-5; D is unclear. The CDR3 has 15 residues. V was cut by 2 bases and J by 0 bases, with 8 bases left in between. The V gene's germline CDR1 is MDHEN and CDR2 SYDVKM. The CDR3 region has the DNA TGTGCCAGCAGTTTACAGGAATATAGCAATCAGCCCCAGCATTTT. This translates into CASSLQEYSNQPQHF. The full variable domain, completed using reference TRBV28 and TRBJ1-5, is DVKVTQSSRYLVKRTGEKVFLECVQDMDHENMFWYRQDPGLGLRLIYFSYDVKMKEKGDIPEGYSVSREKKERFSLILESASTNQTSMYLCASSLQEYSNQPQHFGDGTRLSIL.

The J gene is TRBJ2-7, the V gene TRBV3-1 (or the pseudogene TRBV3-2), with D possibly TRBD2 on 6 matching bases. CDR3 length: 14 residues. V shed 0 bases and J shed 6 bases, with 12 bases lying between them. The germline V gene encodes CDR1 LGHDT and CDR2 YNNKEL (reference sequence). CDR3 DNA: TGTGCCAGCAGCCAAGAAGGGAGGAATCTCGAGCAGTACTTC. It translates to CASSQEGRNLEQYF.

As to this clone: A read error may account for a junction end that differs from germline. J is TRBJ2-5 and V is TRBV7-2; 13 positions match TRBD2. Germline V gene data show CDR1 as SGHTA and CDR2 as FQGNSA. This CDR3 region has 14 residues. The DNA of the CDR3 is TGTGCCAGCAGCGCCTGGACTAGCGGGGGCCCCTCGAACTTC. Protein sequence: CASSAWTSGGPSNF.

The count of this clone is one. This chain connects TRBV21-1 to TRBJ1-5. TRBV21-1 corresponds to a pseudogene. The CDR3 has 16 amino acids. CDR3 nucleotide sequence: TGTGCCAGCAGCAAAGATCACGGGGCAAGCAATCAGCCCCAGCATTTT. This sequence encodes CASSKDHGASNQPQHF.

The chain employs TRBV19 and TRBJ1-5; D may be TRBD1 (5 bases). V was shortened by 4 bases and J by 7 bases, with 14 bases between the two germline ends. This CDR3 has 14 amino acids. Germline V gene lookup returns CDR1 LNHDA and CDR2 SQIVND (reference sequence). CDR3 in DNA: TGTGCCAGTAGTAGAGGGCAGGGAGTACAGCCCCAGCATTTT. This sequence encodes CASSRGQGVQPQHF.